This T cell receptor beta chain was documented in a study of T cells expressing NK-cell markers. In the study overall: Most of the eight sequenced donors were HCMV-seropositive; one was seronegative.

Overall study results and limits: The leading position in the CD3+CD56-NKG2C+ fraction of several donors also went to these clonotypes.

UMIs were included in TCR beta cDNA generated by 5'RACE template switching. TCRdb reprocessed the 5' RACE reads and reports one entry per CDR3 protein, with no DNA. The table for this sample gives 550,000 to 600,000 distinct CDR3 sequences. Note on this clonotype: Its antigen remains unknown.

The material sequenced was blood T cells: a sorted CD56 or NKG2C T cell subset, CD4+ or CD8+ T cells, or bulk PBMC T cells (not recorded which). This sequence originates from a young man in good health.

The chain's CDR3 is CASSGIPSRGEQFF. The rearrangement uses TRBV27 and TRBJ2-1; TCRdb's assignment of TRBD2 cannot be checked, as there is no DNA. CDR3 size: 14 residues. The V gene's germline CDR1 is MNHEY and CDR2 SMNVEV (reference sequence).